This entry lists 17 T cell receptor beta chains sequenced from one sample in a study of T cells after yellow fever vaccination. A single record per CDR3 protein comes from TCRdb applying MiXCR to the 5' RACE reads. The data hold around 320,000 distinct CDR3 sequences, with approximately 4.3% observed a single time. The source material was PBMCs, sampled 15 days after the yellow fever booster vaccination. These receptors all come from a man aged 18-30 years who received the YFV17D yellow fever vaccine.

This clonotype has ten or more counts. The rearrangement uses TRBV20-1 and TRBJ2-7, with TRBD2 matching 9 bases. The CDR3 contains 14 residues. V shed 5 bases, J shed 6 bases, and the junction held 11 bases outside the gene matches. Germline V gene data show CDR1 as DFQATT and CDR2 as SNEGSKA (reference sequence). CDR3 sequence: CSAPPRGGAFEQYF. The DNA of the CDR3 is TGCAGTGCTCCTCCTCGCGGGGGGGCCTTCGAGCAGTACTTC.

This clonotype was counted a few times. V and J are TRBV5-4 and TRBJ2-3, with 12 bases aligning to TRBD2. The germline CDR1 and CDR2 sequences are SGHNT and YYREEE (reference sequence). V shed 7 bases, J shed 2 bases, and the junction held 11 bases outside the gene matches. The length of the CDR3 is 17 residues. Here the CDR3 DNA reads TGTGCCAGCCACCCCGGGCTAGCGGGGGGGCCCACAGATACGCAGTATTTT. Translated, it gives CASHPGLAGGPTDTQYF.

The chain employs TRBV29-1 and TRBJ2-1, with 13 bases that match TRBD2. The V segment lost 4 bases and the J segment 8 bases; nucleotides outside the gene matches: 5. This CDR3 contains 14 residues. Germline CDR1 and CDR2: SQVTM and ANQGSEA. The DNA of the CDR3 is TGCAGCGTTGCGGGACTAGCGGGAATGTATGAGCAGTTCTTC. Protein: CSVAGLAGMYEQFF.

In its sample, this clonotype was seen many times. The V and J genes are TRBV13 and TRBJ1-1, with D perhaps matching TRBD1 (5 bases). The CDR3 runs to 13 residues. CDR1 is PRHDT and CDR2 is FYEKMQ in the germline V gene (reference sequence). V was shortened by 4 bases and J by 3 bases, with 9 bases between the two germline ends. The DNA for the CDR3 is TGTGCCAGCAGCTCTGGGACCCACACTGAAGCTTTCTTT. Translated: CASSSGTHTEAFF.

This clonotype came up a few times. This CDR3 reads CASSLAGNGAGPLHF. CDR3 bases: TGTGCCAGCAGCTTAGCGGGTAATGGGGCAGGCCCCCTCCACTTT. The chain couples TRBV7-2 to TRBJ1-6; tentatively, D is TRBD1 (5 bases). Germline V lookup: CDR1 SGHTA, CDR2 FQGNSA. CDR3 length equals 15 residues. Trimming took off 0 bases at V and 13 bases at J, with 16 bases between the two ends.

This clonotype has at least ten counts. DNA of the CDR3: TGTGCCAGCAGTCAGACCTATGGCTACACCTTC. This gives the protein CASSQTYGYTF. This sequence joins TRBV6-2 or TRBV6-3 and TRBJ1-2; D call uncertain. Germline CDR1 reads MNHEY; CDR2 reads SVGEGT. The CDR3 length is 11 residues. V gave up 5 bases and J gave up 4 bases, with 5 bases separating them.

Only a few counts were recorded for this clonotype. The chain employs TRBV6-5 and TRBJ1-6, with D possibly matching TRBD1 (6 bases). Deletions cut 8 bases from V and 3 bases from J, with 17 bases between. Germline V gene sequence: CDR1 MNHEY, CDR2 SVGAGI. The CDR3 consists of 16 residues. DNA of the CDR3: TGTGCCAGCGGAGATAACGAGGGGGTCTATAATTCACCCCTCCACTTT. Encoded protein: CASGDNEGVYNSPLHF.

The rearrangement links TRBV6-5 to TRBJ2-2; tentatively, D is TRBD1 (6 bases). The CDR3 extends over 17 amino acids. Germline-derived CDR1 and CDR2 are MNHEY and SVGAGI. V was pared by 0 bases and J by 0 bases, with 11 bases between. CDR3 sequence (DNA): TGTGCCAGCAGTTACTCGACAGGACACGCGAACACCGGGGAGCTGTTTTTT. The encoded protein is CASSYSTGHANTGELFF.

This clonotype was recorded many times. V gene TRBV10-3 combines with J gene TRBJ1-4; 7 bases are a match to TRBD1. With V trimmed by 5 bases and J by 5 bases, 8 bases remained unmatched. Germline V CDR1 and CDR2: ENHRY, SYGVKD. The CDR3 runs to 15 residues. The CDR3 loop is CAISPIRDSNEKLFF. The CDR3 coding sequence is TGTGCCATCAGTCCAATTCGGGACAGCAATGAAAAACTGTTTTTT.

In its sample, this clonotype was seen many times. The V call is TRBV5-1, the J call TRBJ1-5; D is ambiguous. There are 13 residues in the CDR3. The V end lost 2 bases, the J end lost 3 bases, and 6 bases lay between the germline ends. Germline CDR1 is SGHRS and CDR2 is YFSETQ. The CDR3 region has the DNA TGCGCCAGCAGCTTCGGCGACAATCAGCCCCAGCATTTT. This sequence encodes CASSFGDNQPQHF.

At least ten counts were recorded for this clonotype. The chain carries TRBV20-1 and TRBJ1-5, with D tentatively TRBD1 (6 bases). This CDR3 has 12 amino acids. Germline CDR1 and CDR2: DFQATT and SNEGSKA (reference sequence). Trimming pared 5 bases from V and 7 bases from J, leaving 12 bases between. CDR3: CSAVQGAQPQHF. DNA of the CDR3: TGCAGTGCTGTACAGGGAGCCCAGCCCCAGCATTTT.

At least ten counts were recorded for this clonotype. The chain is built from TRBV2 and TRBJ2-5; 8 bases line up with TRBD2. This CDR3 has 15 residues. After removal of 6 bases from V and 2 bases from J, the junction contained 8 bases not matched to a gene. Germline V CDR1 and CDR2: SNHLY, FYNNEI. The CDR3 region has the DNA TGTGCCAGCAGCTCACGGGCGGGGGGACAAGAGACCCAGTACTTC. It codes for CASSSRAGGQETQYF.

This clonotype was detected ten times or more. The chain links TRBV4-1 to TRBJ2-7; D gene unclear. Looked up from germline, CDR1 is MGHRA and CDR2 is YSYEKL. The length of the CDR3 is 14 residues. Trimming left V 1 base short and J 4 bases short, with 11 bases between. The CDR3 nucleotides read TGCGCCAGCAGCCAAGTCGCCAGATCGTACGAGCAGTACTTC. Protein: CASSQVARSYEQYF.

This clonotype was seen a handful of times. The J gene is TRBJ1-2, the V gene TRBV7-2; TRBD1 is a possible D gene (6 bases). The CDR3 runs 13 residues. Germline V gene lookup returns CDR1 SGHTA and CDR2 FQGNSA. V lost 1 base and J 6 bases, leaving 9 bases between the germline ends. DNA of the CDR3: TGTGCCAGCAGCTTAGGGACAGTTAATGGCTACACCTTC. It translates to CASSLGTVNGYTF.

The sample holds many counts of this clonotype. The chain carries TRBV7-3 and TRBJ2-4; D may be TRBD1 (5 bases). Germline CDR1 is SGHTA and CDR2 is FQGTGA. V dropped 5 bases and J dropped 0 bases, with 14 bases sitting between them. This CDR3 has 16 residues. Here the CDR3 DNA reads TGTGCCAGCAGCGAAGACAGCCTACAAGCCAAAAACATTCAGTACTTC. This sequence encodes CASSEDSLQAKNIQYF.

This clonotype was counted only a few times. The chain is built from TRBV5-4 and TRBJ2-5; D gene unclear. Per the germline V gene, CDR1 is SGHNT and CDR2 is YYREEE (reference sequence). CDR3 length: 13 residues. The V end was cut by 0 bases, the J end by 5 bases, with 8 bases between. The chain's CDR3 is CASSLVLGETQYF. CDR3 bases: TGTGCCAGCAGCTTGGTGCTAGGGGAGACCCAGTACTTC. Full variable domain (outside the CDR3, taken from reference TRBV5-4 and TRBJ2-5): ETGVTQSPTHLIKTRGQQVTLRCSSQSGHNTVSWYQQALGQGPQFIFQYYREEENGRGNFPPRFSGLQFPNYSSELNVNALELDDSALYLCASSLVLGETQYFGPGTRLLVL.

J is TRBJ2-5 and V is TRBV5-1, with TRBD1 matching 8 bases. Germline CDR1 reads SGHRS; CDR2 reads YFSETQ. The CDR3 runs 16 residues. Trimming took 0 bases from V and 3 from J; bases not matched to a gene: 7. CDR3 residues: CASSLEGGTGKETQYF. As DNA, the CDR3 is TGCGCCAGCAGCTTGGAAGGGGGGACAGGCAAAGAGACCCAGTACTTC.